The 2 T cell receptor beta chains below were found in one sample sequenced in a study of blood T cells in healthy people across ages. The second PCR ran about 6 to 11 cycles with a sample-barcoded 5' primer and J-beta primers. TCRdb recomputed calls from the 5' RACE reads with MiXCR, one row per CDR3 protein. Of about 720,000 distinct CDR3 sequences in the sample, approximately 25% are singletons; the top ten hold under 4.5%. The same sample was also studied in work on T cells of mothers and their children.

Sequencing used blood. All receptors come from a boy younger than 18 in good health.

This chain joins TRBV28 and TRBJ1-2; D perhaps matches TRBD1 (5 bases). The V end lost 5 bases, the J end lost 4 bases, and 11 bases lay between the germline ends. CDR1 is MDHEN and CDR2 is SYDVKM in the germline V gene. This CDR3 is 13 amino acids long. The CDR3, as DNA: TGTGCCAGCAGTCGTCGGGGGACCTATGGCTACACCTTC. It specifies CASSRRGTYGYTF.

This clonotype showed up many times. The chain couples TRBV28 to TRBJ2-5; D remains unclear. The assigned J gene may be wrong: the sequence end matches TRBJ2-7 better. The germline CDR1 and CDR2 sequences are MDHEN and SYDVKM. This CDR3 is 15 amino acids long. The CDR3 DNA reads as TGTGCCAGCAGTTTATCGACTTCCAGCTCCTACGAGCAGTACTTC. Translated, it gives CASSLSTSSSYEQYF.